This T cell receptor beta chain stems from a study of cytomegalovirus exposure and HLA in healthy donors. Notes on this clone: No antigen is known for it.

General study findings and limits: The availability of immune exposure information extended only to CMV serostatus.

This CDR3 has 15 amino acids. Per germline, CDR1 SGDLS and CDR2 YYNGEE. V shed 3 bases, J shed 10 bases, and the junction held 10 bases outside the gene matches. The PCR contained 60 Vbeta and 13 Jbeta primers. Clones were sequenced by immunoSEQ multiplex PCR, and TCRdb holds only the in-frame ones, with some missing. This sample's table has tens of thousands of clones. Sequencing input: PBMCs. The V call is TRBV9, the J call TRBJ2-1; 10 positions agree with TRBD2. The TCR comes from a man aged 55 to 70 in good health and CMV-seropositive. The CDR3 region has the DNA TGTGCCAGCAGCGAAGACCTAGCGGGAGTAAGGGAGCAGTTCTTC. Translating it yields CASSEDLAGVREQFF.